The 10 T cell receptor beta chains given below trace back to one sample, sequenced in a study of a mutant IDH1 vaccine in newly diagnosed glioma. Noted time point: baseline, week 1 (first vaccination visit). Documented treatment: pre-vaccination baseline after standard-of-care therapy. TCRdb's table, derived via immunoSEQ multiplex PCR, lists solely in-frame clones and lacks some. The repertoire includes 50,000 or so clones, 80% to 90% of them detected once, and roughly a fifth sits in the top ten. The specimen comprised PBMCs, sampled from a glioma patient treated with radiotherapy, temozolomide or both. These receptors all stem from a man aged 18 to 29 with glioma.

The chain has TRBV4-2 and TRBJ2-5; 7 bases are a match to TRBD2. V dropped 0 bases and J dropped 3; count of bases not matched to a gene: 7. Germline V CDR1 and CDR2: LGHNA, YNFKEQ. This CDR3 is built from 16 residues. The CDR3 region is CASSQDPAGLKETQYF. In nucleotides, the CDR3 is TGTGCCAGCAGCCAAGATCCAGCGGGACTTAAAGAGACCCAGTACTTC.

The CDR3 DNA is TGTGCCAGCAGTGAGACTAGCGGGGAAGCAAGCATTCAGTACTTC. Protein: CASSETSGEASIQYF. The V call is TRBV6-1, the J call TRBJ2-4; 11 bases agree with TRBD2. V shed 3 bases, J shed 9 bases, and the junction held 7 bases outside the gene matches. CDR1 MNHNS and CDR2 SASEGT come from the germline V gene. The CDR3 runs 15 residues.

The chain joins TRBV20-1 to TRBJ1-1; 8 nucleotides line up with TRBD1. This CDR3 is built from 10 residues. Germline CDR1 DFQATT, CDR2 SNEGSKA (reference sequence). The CDR3 region has the DNA TGCAGGGTAGAGACAGGGGAGGCTTTCTTT. This gives the protein CRVETGEAFF.

The chain has TRBV15 and TRBJ2-1, with TRBD1 matching 8 bases. Germline assignment: CDR1 LNHNV and CDR2 YYDKDF (reference sequence). V lost 5 bases, J lost 3 bases, and 6 bases stayed unmatched. The CDR3 length is 15 residues. The CDR3 coding sequence is TGTGCCACCAGCCCTCGTGGACAGGGCTACAATGAGCAGTTCTTC. It encodes CATSPRGQGYNEQFF.

The rearrangement joins TRBV4-3 to TRBJ1-1; D might be TRBD1 (5 bases). The CDR3 spans 14 residues. Germline CDR1 is LGHNA and CDR2 is YSLEER. Trimming removed 2 bases at V and 3 bases at J, with 10 bases between. DNA for the CDR3: TGCGCCAGCAGCCAACGCGGAGGGGACACTGAAGCTTTCTTT. Translating gives CASSQRGGDTEAFF.

The gene calls are TRBV4-3 and TRBJ2-7, with a tentative D call TRBD2 (5 bases). Per the germline V gene, CDR1 is LGHNA and CDR2 is YSLEER. The CDR3 is 13 amino acids. Deletions cut 3 bases from V and 5 bases from J, with 11 bases between. CDR3 bases: TGCGCCAGCAGCCACGGAACGGGAAACGAGCAGTACTTC. It is translated as CASSHGTGNEQYF.

This clone has just one count. The rearrangement links TRBV2 to TRBJ1-6, with TRBD1 matching 9 bases. The CDR3 totals 15 residues. In germline, CDR1 is SNHLY, CDR2 FYNNEI. V gave up 9 bases and J gave up 7 bases; unmatched junction bases: 10. CDR3 sequence: CARQHDRGTNSPLHF. CDR3 nucleotide sequence: TGTGCCAGGCAACACGACAGGGGGACAAATTCACCCCTCCACTTT.

The V call is TRBV25-1, the J call TRBJ2-2; no clear D. The CDR3 covers 16 residues. V shed 0 bases and J shed 3 bases, with 11 bases lying between them. The germline V gene encodes CDR1 MGHDK and CDR2 SYGVNS. The CDR3 coding sequence is TGTGCCAGCAGTGAATATCCGGGTGGCGACACCGGGGAGCTGTTTTTT. This translates into CASSEYPGGDTGELFF. Using reference TRBV25-1 and TRBJ2-2 for the parts outside the CDR3, the full variable domain is EADIYQTPRYLVIGTGKKITLECSQTMGHDKMYWYQQDPGMELHLIHYSYGVNSTEKGDLSSESTVSRIRTEHFPLTLESARPSHTSQYLCASSEYPGGDTGELFFGEGSRLTVL.

The V and J genes are TRBV7-9 and TRBJ2-7, with TRBD2 matching 7 bases. CDR1 is SEHNR, CDR2 FQNEAQ, per germline (reference sequence). The CDR3 totals 14 residues. Unmatched junction bases numbered 10, after V lost 6 bases and J lost 5 bases. The CDR3 reads CASRGGDLVHEQYF. The CDR3 region has the DNA TGTGCCAGCAGGGGGGGGGACCTGGTGCACGAGCAGTACTTC. Supplemented by reference TRBV7-9 and TRBJ2-7, the full variable domain reads DTGVSQNPRHKITKRGQNVTFRCDPISEHNRLYWYRQTLGQGPEFLTYFQNEAQLEKSRLLSDRFSAERPKGSFSTLEIQRTEQGDSAMYLCASRGGDLVHEQYFGPGTRLTVT.

The V call is TRBV4-3, the J call TRBJ1-5, with D unclear. V shed 1 base and J shed 4 bases, with 8 bases lying between them. CDR3 length: 14 residues. Germline V CDR1 and CDR2: LGHNA, YSLEER. Written as DNA, the CDR3 is TGCGCCAGCAGCCAAGGGCGGATAAATCAGCCCCAGCATTTT. Amino acid sequence: CASSQGRINQPQHF.